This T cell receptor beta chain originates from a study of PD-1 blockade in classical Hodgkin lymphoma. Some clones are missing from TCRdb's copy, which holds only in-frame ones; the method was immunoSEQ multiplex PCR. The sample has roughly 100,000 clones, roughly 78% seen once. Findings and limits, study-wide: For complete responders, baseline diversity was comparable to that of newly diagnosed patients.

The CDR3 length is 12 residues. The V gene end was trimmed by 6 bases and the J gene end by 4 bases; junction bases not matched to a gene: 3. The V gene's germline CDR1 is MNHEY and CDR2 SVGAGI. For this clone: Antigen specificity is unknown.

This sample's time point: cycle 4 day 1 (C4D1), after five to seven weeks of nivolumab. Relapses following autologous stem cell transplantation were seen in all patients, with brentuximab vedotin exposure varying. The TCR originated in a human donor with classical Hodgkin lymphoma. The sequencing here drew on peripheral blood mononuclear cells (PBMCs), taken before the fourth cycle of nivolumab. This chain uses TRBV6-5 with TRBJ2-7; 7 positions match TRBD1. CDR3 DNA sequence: TGTGCCAGCAGCCCGACAGGGTACGAGCAGTACTTC. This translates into CASSPTGYEQYF.